A selection of T cell receptor beta chains follows, all from one sample in a study of blood T cell repertoires in COVID-19. The table came from immunoSEQ multiplex PCR; TCRdb's copy has only in-frame clones and leaves some out. The repertoire holds about 240,000 clones, with nearly 85% as singletons. Sequencing was done on a sample of peripheral blood. The receptors stem from a human donor in a cohort sampled during active COVID-19. Each CDR3 is given with its conserved first and last residue. The order of the fields is J gene, V gene, CDR3 protein.

j_gene: TRBJ2-3; v_gene: TRBV11-2; CDR3aa: CASSRLAEEGDTQYF
j_gene: TRBJ2-3; v_gene: TRBV5-1; CDR3aa: CASSLDGGPSTDTQYF
j_gene: TRBJ2-7; v_gene: TRBV27; CDR3aa: CASSLSRTGFHEQYF
j_gene: TRBJ2-7; v_gene: TRBV7-6; CDR3aa: CASSADTYEQYF
j_gene: TRBJ2-7; v_gene: TRBV11-1; CDR3aa: CASSLGRTLNEQYF
j_gene: TRBJ1-1; v_gene: TRBV6-5; CDR3aa: CASSQQGGGTEAFF
j_gene: TRBJ2-2; v_gene: TRBV18; CDR3aa: CASSRETANTGELFF
j_gene: TRBJ2-5; v_gene: TRBV11-3; CDR3aa: CASSPGLAGVETQYF
j_gene: TRBJ2-7; v_gene: TRBV5-1; CDR3aa: CASSTTGTGSYEQYF
j_gene: TRBJ1-6; v_gene: TRBV18; CDR3aa: CASSPRGRTGTGAHSPLHF